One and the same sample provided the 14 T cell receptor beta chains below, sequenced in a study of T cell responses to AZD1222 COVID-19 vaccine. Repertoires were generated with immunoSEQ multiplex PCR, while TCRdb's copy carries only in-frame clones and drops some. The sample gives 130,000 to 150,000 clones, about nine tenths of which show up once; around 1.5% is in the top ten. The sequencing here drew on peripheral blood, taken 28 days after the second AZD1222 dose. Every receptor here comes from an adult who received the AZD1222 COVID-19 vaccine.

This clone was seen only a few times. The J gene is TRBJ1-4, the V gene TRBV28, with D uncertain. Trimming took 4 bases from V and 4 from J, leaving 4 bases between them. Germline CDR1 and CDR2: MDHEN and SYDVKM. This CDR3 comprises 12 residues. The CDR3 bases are TGTGCCAGCAGTTCTTATAATGAAAAACTGTTTTTT. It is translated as CASSSYNEKLFF. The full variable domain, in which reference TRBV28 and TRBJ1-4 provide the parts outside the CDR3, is DVKVTQSSRYLVKRTGEKVFLECVQDMDHENMFWYRQDPGLGLRLIYFSYDVKMKEKGDIPEGYSVSREKKERFSLILESASTNQTSMYLCASSSYNEKLFFGSGTQLSVL.

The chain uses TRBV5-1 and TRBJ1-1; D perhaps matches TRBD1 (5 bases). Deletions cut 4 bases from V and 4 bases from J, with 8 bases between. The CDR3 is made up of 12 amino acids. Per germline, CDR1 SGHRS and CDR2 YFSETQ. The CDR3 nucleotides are TGCGCCAGCAGCCCTAGGGGCACTGAAGCTTTCTTT. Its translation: CASSPRGTEAFF.

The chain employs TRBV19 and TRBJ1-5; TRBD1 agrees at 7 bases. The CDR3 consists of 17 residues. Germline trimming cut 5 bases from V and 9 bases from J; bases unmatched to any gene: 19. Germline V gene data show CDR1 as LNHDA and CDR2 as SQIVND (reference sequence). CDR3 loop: CASSVSPLTGAGGPQHF. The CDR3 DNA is TGTGCCAGTAGTGTATCCCCCCTTACAGGGGCTGGGGGGCCCCAGCATTTT.

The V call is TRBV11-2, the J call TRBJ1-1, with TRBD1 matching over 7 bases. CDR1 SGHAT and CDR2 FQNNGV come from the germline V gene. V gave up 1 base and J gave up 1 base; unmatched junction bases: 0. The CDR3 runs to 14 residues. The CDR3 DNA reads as TGTGCCAGCAGCTTAGGGACAGGGAACACTGAAGCTTTCTTT. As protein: CASSLGTGNTEAFF.

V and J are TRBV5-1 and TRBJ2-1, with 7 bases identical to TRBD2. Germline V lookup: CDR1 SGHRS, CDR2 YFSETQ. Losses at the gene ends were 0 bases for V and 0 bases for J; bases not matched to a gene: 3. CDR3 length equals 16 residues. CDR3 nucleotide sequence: TGCGCCAGCAGCTTGGGTCCGGGAGGCTCCTACAATGAGCAGTTCTTC. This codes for CASSLGPGGSYNEQFF.

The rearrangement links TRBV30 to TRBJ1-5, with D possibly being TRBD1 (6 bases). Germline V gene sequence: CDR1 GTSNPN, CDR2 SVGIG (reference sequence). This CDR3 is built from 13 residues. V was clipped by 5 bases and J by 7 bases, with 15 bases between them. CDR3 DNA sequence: TGTGCCTGGGGACGGAGGGGGGAACAGCCCCAGCATTTT. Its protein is CAWGRRGEQPQHF.

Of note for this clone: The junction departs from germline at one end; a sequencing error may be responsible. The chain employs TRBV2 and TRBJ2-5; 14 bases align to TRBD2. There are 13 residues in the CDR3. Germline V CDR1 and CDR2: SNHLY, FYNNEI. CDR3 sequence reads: CASRGLAGVKGNF. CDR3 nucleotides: TGTGCCAGCAGGGGACTAGCGGGAGTAAAGGGAAACTTC.

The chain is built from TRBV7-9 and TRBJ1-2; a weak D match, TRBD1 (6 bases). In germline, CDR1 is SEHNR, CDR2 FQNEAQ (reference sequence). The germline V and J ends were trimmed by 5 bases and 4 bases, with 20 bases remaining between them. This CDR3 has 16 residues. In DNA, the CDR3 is TGTGCCAGCAGCGCCAGGACAGTGGCTGGTCTCTATGGCTACACCTTC. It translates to CASSARTVAGLYGYTF.

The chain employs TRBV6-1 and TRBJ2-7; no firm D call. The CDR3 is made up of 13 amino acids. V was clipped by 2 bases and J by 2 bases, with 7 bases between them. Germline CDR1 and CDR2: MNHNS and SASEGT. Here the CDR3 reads CASSELGPYEQYF. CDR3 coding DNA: TGTGCCAGCAGTGAACTGGGCCCCTACGAGCAGTACTTC.

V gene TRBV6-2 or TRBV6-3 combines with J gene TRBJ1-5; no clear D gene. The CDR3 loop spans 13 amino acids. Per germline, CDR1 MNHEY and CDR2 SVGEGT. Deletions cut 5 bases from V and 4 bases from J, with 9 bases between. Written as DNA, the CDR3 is TGTGCCAGCAGTCTAGGGTCAAATCAGCCCCAGCATTTT. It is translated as CASSLGSNQPQHF.

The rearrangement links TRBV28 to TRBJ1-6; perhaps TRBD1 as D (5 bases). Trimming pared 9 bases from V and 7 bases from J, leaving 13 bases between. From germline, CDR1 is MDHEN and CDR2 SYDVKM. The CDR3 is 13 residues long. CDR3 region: CASTGGRNSPLHF. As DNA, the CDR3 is TGTGCCAGTACGGGGGGTAGAAATTCACCCCTCCACTTT.

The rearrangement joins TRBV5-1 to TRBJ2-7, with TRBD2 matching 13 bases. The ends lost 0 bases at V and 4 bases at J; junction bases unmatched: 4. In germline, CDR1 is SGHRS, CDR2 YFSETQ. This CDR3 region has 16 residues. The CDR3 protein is CASSLAGLAGRYEQYF. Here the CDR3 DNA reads TGCGCCAGCAGCTTGGCGGGACTAGCGGGAAGGTACGAGCAGTACTTC.

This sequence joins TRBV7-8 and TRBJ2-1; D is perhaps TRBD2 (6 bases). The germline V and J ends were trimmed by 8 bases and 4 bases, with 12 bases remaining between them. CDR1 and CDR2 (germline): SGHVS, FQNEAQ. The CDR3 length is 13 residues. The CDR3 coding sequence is TGTGCCAGCCACATGGCGGGATACAATGAGCAGTTCTTC. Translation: CASHMAGYNEQFF.

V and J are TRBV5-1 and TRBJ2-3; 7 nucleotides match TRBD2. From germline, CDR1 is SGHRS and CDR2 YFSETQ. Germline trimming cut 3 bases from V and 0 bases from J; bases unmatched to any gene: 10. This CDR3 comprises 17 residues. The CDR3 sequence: CASSSTYGRSSTDTQYF. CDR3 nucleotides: TGCGCCAGCAGCTCCACTTACGGGAGGTCTAGCACAGATACGCAGTATTTT.